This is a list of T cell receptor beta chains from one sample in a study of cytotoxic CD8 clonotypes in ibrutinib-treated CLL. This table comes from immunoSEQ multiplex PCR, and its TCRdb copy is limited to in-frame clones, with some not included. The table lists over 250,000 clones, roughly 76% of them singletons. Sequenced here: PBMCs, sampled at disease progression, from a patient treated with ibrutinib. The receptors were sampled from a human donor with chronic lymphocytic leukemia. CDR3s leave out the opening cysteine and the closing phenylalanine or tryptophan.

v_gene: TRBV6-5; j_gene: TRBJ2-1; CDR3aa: ASSYKQNNEQF
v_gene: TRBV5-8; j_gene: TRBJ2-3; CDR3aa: ASSLDQGTDTQY
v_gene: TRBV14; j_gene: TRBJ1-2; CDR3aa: ASSSDRTYGYT
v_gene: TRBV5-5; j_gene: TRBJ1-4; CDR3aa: ASSREGATNEKLF
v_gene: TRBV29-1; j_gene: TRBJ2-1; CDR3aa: SVERRLAGDNEQF
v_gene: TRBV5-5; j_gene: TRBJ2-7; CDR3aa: ASSLGYGTPVSYEQY
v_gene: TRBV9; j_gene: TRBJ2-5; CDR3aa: ASSGLSWGGGAPETQY
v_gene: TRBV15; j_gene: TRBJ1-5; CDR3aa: ATSHDREWRNQPQH
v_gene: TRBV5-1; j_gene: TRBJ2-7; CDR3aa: ASGQGGPYEQY
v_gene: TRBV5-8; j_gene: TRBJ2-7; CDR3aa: ASTLSYEQY
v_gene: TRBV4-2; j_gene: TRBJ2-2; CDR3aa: ASSLSGGTNTGELF
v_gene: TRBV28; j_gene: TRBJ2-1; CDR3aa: ASSLSGRVVSYNEQF
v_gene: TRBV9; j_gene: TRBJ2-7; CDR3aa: ASSPSTGGFSYEQY
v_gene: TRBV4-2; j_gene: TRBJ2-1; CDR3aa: ASSQAGWGGDEQF
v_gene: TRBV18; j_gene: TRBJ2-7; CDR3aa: ASSPLLGDEQY
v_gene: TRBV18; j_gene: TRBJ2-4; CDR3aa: ASSTGQGSWSGNIQY